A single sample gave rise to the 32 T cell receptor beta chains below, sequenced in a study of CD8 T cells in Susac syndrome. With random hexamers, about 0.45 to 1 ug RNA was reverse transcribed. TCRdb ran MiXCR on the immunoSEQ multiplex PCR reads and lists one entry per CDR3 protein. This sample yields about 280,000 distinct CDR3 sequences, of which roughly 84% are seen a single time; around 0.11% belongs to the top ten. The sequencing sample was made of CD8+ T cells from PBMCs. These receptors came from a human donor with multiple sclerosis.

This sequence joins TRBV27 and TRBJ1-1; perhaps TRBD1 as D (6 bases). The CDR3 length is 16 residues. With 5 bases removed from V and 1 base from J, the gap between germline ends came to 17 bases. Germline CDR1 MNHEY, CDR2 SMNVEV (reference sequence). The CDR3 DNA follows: TGTGCCAGCAGTCCCACCCGGACAGTGTGGAACACTGAAGCTTTCTTT. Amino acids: CASSPTRTVWNTEAFF.

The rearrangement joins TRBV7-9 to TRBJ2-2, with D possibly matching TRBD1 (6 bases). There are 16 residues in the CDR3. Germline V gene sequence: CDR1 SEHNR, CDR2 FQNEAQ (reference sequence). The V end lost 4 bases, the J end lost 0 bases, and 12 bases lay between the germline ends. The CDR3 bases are TGTGCCAGCAGCTCCTGGGACACCCCGAACACCGGGGAGCTGTTTTTT. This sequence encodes CASSSWDTPNTGELFF.

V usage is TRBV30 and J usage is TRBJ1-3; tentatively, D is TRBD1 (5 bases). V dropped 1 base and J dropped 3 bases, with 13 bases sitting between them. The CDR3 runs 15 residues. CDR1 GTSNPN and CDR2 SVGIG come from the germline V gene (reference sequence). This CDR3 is CAWSAPGILGNTIYF. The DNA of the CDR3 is TGTGCCTGGAGTGCCCCAGGGATCCTTGGAAACACCATATATTTT.

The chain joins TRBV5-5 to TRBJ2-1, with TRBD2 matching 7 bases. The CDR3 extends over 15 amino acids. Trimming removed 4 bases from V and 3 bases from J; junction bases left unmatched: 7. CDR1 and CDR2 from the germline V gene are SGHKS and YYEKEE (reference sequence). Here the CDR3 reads CASSPSGDYYNEQFF. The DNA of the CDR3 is TGTGCCAGCAGCCCCAGCGGGGATTACTACAATGAGCAGTTCTTC.

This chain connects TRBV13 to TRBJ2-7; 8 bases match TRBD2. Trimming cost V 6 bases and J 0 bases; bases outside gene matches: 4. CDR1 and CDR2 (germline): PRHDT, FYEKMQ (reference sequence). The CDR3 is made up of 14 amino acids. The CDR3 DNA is TGTGCCAGCAGAGGAGGGACTAGCTCCTACGAGCAGTACTTC. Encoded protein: CASRGGTSSYEQYF.

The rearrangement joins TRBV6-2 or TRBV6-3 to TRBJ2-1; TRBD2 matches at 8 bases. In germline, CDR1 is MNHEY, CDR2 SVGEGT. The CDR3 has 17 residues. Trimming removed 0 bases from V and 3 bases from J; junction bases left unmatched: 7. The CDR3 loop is CASSYSISSGDYNEQFF. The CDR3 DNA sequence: TGTGCCAGCAGTTACTCGATAAGTAGCGGGGACTACAATGAGCAGTTCTTC.

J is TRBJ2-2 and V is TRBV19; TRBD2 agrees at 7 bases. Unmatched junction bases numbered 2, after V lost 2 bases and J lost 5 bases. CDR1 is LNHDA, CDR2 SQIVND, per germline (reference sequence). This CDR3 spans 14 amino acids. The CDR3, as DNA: TGTGCCAGTAGTATAAGGGAGGGGACCGGGGAGCTGTTTTTT. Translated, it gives CASSIREGTGELFF.

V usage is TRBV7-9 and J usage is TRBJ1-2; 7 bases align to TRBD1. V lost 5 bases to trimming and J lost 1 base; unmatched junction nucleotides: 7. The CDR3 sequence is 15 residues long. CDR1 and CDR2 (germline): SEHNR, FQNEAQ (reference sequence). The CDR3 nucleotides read TGTGCCAGCAGCAGCCGCGACAGGGATAACTATGGCTACACCTTC. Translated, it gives CASSSRDRDNYGYTF.

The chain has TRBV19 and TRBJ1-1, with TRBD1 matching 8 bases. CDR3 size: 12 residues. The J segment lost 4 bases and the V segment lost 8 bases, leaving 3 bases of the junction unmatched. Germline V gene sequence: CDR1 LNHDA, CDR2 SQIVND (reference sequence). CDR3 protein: CASHTGGTEAFF. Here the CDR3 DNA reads TGTGCCAGTCATACAGGGGGCACTGAAGCTTTCTTT.

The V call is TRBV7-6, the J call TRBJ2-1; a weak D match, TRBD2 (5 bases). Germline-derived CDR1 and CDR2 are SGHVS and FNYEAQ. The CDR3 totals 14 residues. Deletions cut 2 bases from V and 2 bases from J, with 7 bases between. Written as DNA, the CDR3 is TGTGCCAGCAGCTTACAGCGGACCTACAATGAGCAGTTCTTC. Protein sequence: CASSLQRTYNEQFF.

CDR3 DNA: TGTGCCAGCAGTTTAGCGACTAGAACCCTATCTATTGAGCAGTTCTTC. It specifies CASSLATRTLSIEQFF. The chain joins TRBV12-3 or TRBV12-4 to TRBJ2-1; D is perhaps TRBD2 (6 bases). This CDR3 is built from 16 residues. Trimming stripped 0 bases from V and 9 bases from J, with 18 bases between.

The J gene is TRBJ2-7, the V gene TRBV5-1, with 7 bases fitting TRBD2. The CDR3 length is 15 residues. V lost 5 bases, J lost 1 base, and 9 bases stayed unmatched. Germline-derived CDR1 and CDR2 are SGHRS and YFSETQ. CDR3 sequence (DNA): TGCGCCAGCAGACTGGAACTAGCGCCATCCTACGAGCAGTACTTC. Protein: CASRLELAPSYEQYF.

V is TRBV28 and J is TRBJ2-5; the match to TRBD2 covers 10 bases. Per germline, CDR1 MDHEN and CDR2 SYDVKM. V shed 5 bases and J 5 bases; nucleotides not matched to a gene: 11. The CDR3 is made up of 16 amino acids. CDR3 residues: CASSLPAGGAVETQYF. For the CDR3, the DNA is TGTGCCAGCAGTCTCCCAGCGGGAGGGGCCGTCGAGACCCAGTACTTC.

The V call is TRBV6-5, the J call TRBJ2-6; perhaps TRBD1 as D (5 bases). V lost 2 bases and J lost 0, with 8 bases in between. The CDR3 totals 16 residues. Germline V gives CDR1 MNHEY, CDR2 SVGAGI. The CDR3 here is CASSYGAPSGANVLTF. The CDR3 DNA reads TGTGCCAGCAGTTACGGGGCACCCTCTGGGGCCAACGTCCTGACTTTC.

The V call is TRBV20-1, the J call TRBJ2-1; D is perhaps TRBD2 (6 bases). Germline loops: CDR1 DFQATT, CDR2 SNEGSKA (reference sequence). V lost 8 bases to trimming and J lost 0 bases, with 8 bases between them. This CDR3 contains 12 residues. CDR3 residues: CSRDFSYNEQFF. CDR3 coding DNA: TGCAGTCGGGACTTCTCCTACAATGAGCAGTTCTTC.

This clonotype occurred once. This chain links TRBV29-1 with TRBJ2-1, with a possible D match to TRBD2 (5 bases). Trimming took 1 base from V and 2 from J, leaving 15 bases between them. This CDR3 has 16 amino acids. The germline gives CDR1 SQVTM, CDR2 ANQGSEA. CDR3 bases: TGCAGCGTTGAAGGCGGTACGGGATGGGCCTACAATGAGCAGTTCTTC. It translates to CSVEGGTGWAYNEQFF.

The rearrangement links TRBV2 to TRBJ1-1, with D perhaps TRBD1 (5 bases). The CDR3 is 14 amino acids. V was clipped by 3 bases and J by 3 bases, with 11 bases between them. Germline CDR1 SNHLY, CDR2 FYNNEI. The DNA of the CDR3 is TGTGCCAGCAGTGAGGGGGGTAGCGACACTGAAGCTTTCTTT. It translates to CASSEGGSDTEAFF. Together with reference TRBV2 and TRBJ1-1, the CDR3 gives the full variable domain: EPEVTQTPSHQVTQMGQEVILRCVPISNHLYFYWYRQILGQKVEFLVSFYNNEISEKSEIFDDQFSVERPDGSNFTLKIRSTKLEDSAMYFCASSEGGSDTEAFFGQGTRLTVV.

CDR3 loop: CASSLMREGTDTQYF. The CDR3 DNA reads TGTGCCAGCAGCTTAATGCGGGAGGGGACAGATACGCAGTATTTT. The chain carries TRBV13 and TRBJ2-3, with 9 bases aligning to TRBD2. The germline V gene has CDR1 PRHDT and CDR2 FYEKMQ (reference sequence). The CDR3 extends over 15 amino acids. V was pared by 2 bases and J by 3 bases, with 3 bases of the junction left unmatched.

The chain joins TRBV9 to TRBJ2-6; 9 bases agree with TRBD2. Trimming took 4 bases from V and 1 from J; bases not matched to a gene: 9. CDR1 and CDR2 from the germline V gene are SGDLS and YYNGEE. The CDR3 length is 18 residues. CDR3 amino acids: CASSSRTSATSGANVLTF. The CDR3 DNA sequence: TGTGCCAGCAGCTCCCGGACTAGCGCTACGTCTGGGGCCAACGTCCTGACTTTC.

The CDR3 spells CATEGLARGGYEQYF. The CDR3, as DNA: TGTGCCACCGAGGGACTAGCCCGAGGGGGGTACGAGCAGTACTTC. This rearrangement joins TRBV6-5 to TRBJ2-7; TRBD2 matches 9 bases. V gave up 10 bases and J gave up 4 bases; unmatched junction bases: 14. CDR3 length equals 15 residues. The germline gives CDR1 MNHEY, CDR2 SVGAGI.

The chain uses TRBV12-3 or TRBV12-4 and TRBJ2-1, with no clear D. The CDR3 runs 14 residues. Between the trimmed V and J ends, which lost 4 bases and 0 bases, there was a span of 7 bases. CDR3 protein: CASSSVSSYNEQFF. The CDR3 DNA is TGTGCCAGCAGTTCAGTCAGCTCCTACAATGAGCAGTTCTTC.

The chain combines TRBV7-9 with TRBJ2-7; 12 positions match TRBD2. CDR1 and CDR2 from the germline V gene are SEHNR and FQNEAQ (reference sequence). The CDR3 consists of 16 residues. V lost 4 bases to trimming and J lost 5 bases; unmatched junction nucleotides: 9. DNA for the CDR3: TGTGCCAGCAGCTCGCCGACTAGCGGGAGTAATCACGAGCAGTACTTC. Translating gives CASSSPTSGSNHEQYF.

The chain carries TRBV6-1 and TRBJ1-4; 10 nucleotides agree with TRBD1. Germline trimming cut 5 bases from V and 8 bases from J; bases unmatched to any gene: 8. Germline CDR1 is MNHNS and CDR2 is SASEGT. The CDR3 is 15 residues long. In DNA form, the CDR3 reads TGTGCCAGCAGTCCAGGACAGGGGGAAGGAGAAAAACTGTTTTTT. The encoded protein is CASSPGQGEGEKLFF.

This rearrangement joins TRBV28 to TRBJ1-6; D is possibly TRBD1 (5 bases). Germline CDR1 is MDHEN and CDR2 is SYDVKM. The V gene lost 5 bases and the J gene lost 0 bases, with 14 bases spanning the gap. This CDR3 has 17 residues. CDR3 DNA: TGTGCCAGCAGTCTAGGGACCGAGAGCTCCTATAATTCACCCCTCCACTTT. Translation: CASSLGTESSYNSPLHF.

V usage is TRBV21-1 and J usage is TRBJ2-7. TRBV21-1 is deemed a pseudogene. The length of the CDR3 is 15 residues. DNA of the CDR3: TGTGCCAGCAGCAAAGGGCCAGCTCTTGACTACGAGCAGTACTTC. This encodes CASSKGPALDYEQYF.

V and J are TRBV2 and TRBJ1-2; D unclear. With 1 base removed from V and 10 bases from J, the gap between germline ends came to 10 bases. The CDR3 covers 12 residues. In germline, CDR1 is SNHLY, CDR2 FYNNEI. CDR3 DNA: TGTGCCAGCAGTGAAGGGGGTGATGACTACACCTTC. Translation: CASSEGGDDYTF.

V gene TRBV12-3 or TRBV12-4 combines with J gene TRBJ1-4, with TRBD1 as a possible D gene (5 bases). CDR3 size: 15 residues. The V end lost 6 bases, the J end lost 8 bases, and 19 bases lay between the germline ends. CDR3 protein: CASRHLRGDGEKLFF. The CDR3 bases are TGTGCCAGCAGGCACCTTCGAGGGGACGGGGAAAAACTGTTTTTT.

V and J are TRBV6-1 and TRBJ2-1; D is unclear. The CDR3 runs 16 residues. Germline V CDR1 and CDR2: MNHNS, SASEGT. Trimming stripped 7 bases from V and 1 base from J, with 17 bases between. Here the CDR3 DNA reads TGTGCCAGCAACATTGACCCAACCCGATCCTACAATGAGCAGTTCTTC. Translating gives CASNIDPTRSYNEQFF.

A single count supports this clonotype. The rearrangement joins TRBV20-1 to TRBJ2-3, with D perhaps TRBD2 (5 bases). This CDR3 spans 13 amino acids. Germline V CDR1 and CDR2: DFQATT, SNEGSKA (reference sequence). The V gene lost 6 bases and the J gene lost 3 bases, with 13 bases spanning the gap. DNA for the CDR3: TGCAGTGCCAGCCCAGGAGGAACAGATACGCAGTATTTT. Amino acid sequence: CSASPGGTDTQYF.

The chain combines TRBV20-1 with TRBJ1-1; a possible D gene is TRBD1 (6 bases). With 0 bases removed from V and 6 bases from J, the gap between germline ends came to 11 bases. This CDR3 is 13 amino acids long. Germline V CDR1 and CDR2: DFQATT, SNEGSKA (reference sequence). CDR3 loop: CSARDRQGSEAFF. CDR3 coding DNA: TGCAGTGCTAGAGATCGGCAGGGGTCTGAAGCTTTCTTT.

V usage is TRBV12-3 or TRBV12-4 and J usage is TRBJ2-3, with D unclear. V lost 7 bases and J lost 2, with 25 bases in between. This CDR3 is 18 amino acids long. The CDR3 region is CASTQGLPPRQATDTQYF. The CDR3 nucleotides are TGTGCCAGCACCCAAGGTCTTCCCCCTCGCCAAGCCACAGATACGCAGTATTTT.

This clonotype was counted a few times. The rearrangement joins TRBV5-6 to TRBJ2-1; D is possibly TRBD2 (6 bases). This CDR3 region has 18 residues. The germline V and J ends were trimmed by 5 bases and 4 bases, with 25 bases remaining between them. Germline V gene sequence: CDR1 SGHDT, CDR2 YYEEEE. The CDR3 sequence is CASSSRESGAPWYNEQFF. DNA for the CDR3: TGTGCCAGCAGTTCTCGGGAGTCGGGAGCGCCTTGGTACAATGAGCAGTTCTTC.